The 31 T cell receptor beta chains given below trace back to one sample, sequenced in a study of spatial heterogeneity in lung cancer. Time point: sample taken at primary tumor resection. Sequencing covered unsorted whole RNA taken from tumor, nontumor lung or frozen PBMC. TCRdb redid the calling of the 5' RACE reads with MiXCR, one entry per CDR3 protein. This table has 9,500 to 12,000 distinct CDR3 sequences, around 22% appearing once. Sequencing used PBMCs, obtained at surgery. The source of these receptors is a female donor with early-stage non-small cell lung cancer.

This clonotype was seen many times. The chain carries TRBV2 and TRBJ1-5; D gene unclear. This CDR3 region has 14 residues. Germline V gives CDR1 SNHLY, CDR2 FYNNEI. The V end lost 2 bases, the J end lost 2 bases, and 7 bases lay between the germline ends. The CDR3 protein is CASSEQRGNQPQHF. The CDR3, as DNA: TGTGCCAGCAGTGAACAGCGTGGCAATCAGCCCCAGCATTTT.

The chain joins TRBV5-1 to TRBJ2-7; TRBD2 matches at 16 bases. The V gene end was trimmed by 2 bases and the J gene end by 2 bases; junction bases not matched to a gene: 4. The CDR3 is made up of 17 amino acids. The germline V gene has CDR1 SGHRS and CDR2 YFSETQ. In DNA form, the CDR3 reads TGCGCCAGCAGCTTCGGGACTAGCGGGAGGGCAACCTACGAGCAGTACTTC. Amino acid sequence: CASSFGTSGRATYEQYF.

This clonotype was found many times. The genes are TRBV7-9 and TRBJ2-5; 8 bases match TRBD1. V was clipped by 4 bases and J by 5 bases; unmatched bases: 9. The CDR3 loop spans 15 amino acids. Germline V gene lookup returns CDR1 SEHNR and CDR2 FQNEAQ (reference sequence). As DNA, the CDR3 is TGTGCCAGCAGCTATGGAGAGACAGGGGATGAGACCCAGTACTTC. This translates into CASSYGETGDETQYF.

The chain couples TRBV12-3 or TRBV12-4 to TRBJ2-1, with a weak D call TRBD2 (6 bases). There are 14 residues in the CDR3. Trimming pared 8 bases from V and 10 bases from J, leaving 21 bases between. Written as DNA, the CDR3 is TGTGCCAGCTCCAACCCCCCGGACTATAAAGAGCAGTTCTTC. It specifies CASSNPPDYKEQFF.

V gene TRBV7-9 combines with J gene TRBJ1-4; possible D gene TRBD1, 5 bases. The germline V gene has CDR1 SEHNR and CDR2 FQNEAQ (reference sequence). This CDR3 region has 12 residues. Trimming took 5 bases from V and 7 from J, leaving 8 bases between them. CDR3 loop: CASSPQGEKLFF. The CDR3 bases are TGTGCCAGCAGCCCCCAGGGTGAAAAACTGTTTTTT.

This clonotype was seen only a few times. This chain joins TRBV9 and TRBJ2-7; 7 nucleotides agree with TRBD2. Germline values: CDR1 SGDLS, CDR2 YYNGEE. J lost 6 bases, V lost 0 bases, and 9 bases had no gene match. CDR3 length equals 15 residues. For the CDR3, the DNA is TGTGCCAGCAGCGTAGGGGGTAGCGGGTTCTCCGAGCAGTACTTC. This translates into CASSVGGSGFSEQYF.

Relative to its sample, this clonotype is medium-sized. The rearrangement uses TRBV5-5 and TRBJ1-1; D remains ambiguous. V lost 0 bases and J lost 10, with 16 bases in between. Germline V gene data show CDR1 as SGHKS and CDR2 as YYEKEE (reference sequence). CDR3 length: 14 amino acids. Written as DNA, the CDR3 is TGTGCCAGCAGCTTGGATGGAGAGCGGGGTTCAGCTTTCTTT. It codes for CASSLDGERGSAFF.

This chain joins TRBV5-1 and TRBJ1-2; weak D call: TRBD1 (5 bases). Trimming removed 3 bases from V and 4 bases from J, with 25 bases in between. The CDR3 consists of 18 residues. The germline V gene encodes CDR1 SGHRS and CDR2 YFSETQ. The CDR3 spells CASSSQGGAEQYGYGYTF. In DNA, the CDR3 is TGCGCCAGCAGCTCCCAGGGCGGTGCAGAGCAGTATGGCTATGGCTACACCTTC.

At least ten counts were recorded for this clonotype. The V and J genes are TRBV4-3 and TRBJ2-5; 14 bases align to TRBD2. The CDR3 covers 16 residues. The germline V gene has CDR1 LGHNA and CDR2 YSLEER. V shed 1 base, J shed 4 bases, and the junction held 2 bases outside the gene matches. The CDR3 spells CASSQGLAGGPETQYF. The CDR3 bases are TGCGCCAGCAGCCAAGGACTAGCGGGAGGGCCAGAGACCCAGTACTTC.

The chain combines TRBV7-2 with TRBJ2-7; D remains ambiguous. This CDR3 has 15 amino acids. Germline loops: CDR1 SGHTA, CDR2 FQGNSA. V was shortened by 1 base and J by 5 bases, with 15 bases between the two germline ends. The CDR3 DNA reads TGTGCCAGCAGCTTAGTATTCCCACCGTCGGACGAGCAGTACTTC. This translates into CASSLVFPPSDEQYF. The whole variable domain, remainder taken from reference TRBV7-2 and TRBJ2-7, is GAGVSQSPSNKVTEKGKDVELRCDPISGHTALYWYRQSLGQGLEFLIYFQGNSAPDKSGLPSDRFSAERTGGSVSTLTIQRTQQEDSAVYLCASSLVFPPSDEQYFGPGTRLTVT.

By sample fraction, this clonotype is medium-sized. The chain employs TRBV5-1 and TRBJ1-5; perhaps TRBD1 as D (5 bases). V was cut by 3 bases and J by 2 bases, with 15 bases left in between. The CDR3 runs to 16 residues. Germline lookup yields CDR1 SGHRS and CDR2 YFSETQ. The DNA for the CDR3 is TGCGCCAGCAGCTCGTCCCGGGACGCGGGCAATCAGCCCCAGCATTTT. As protein: CASSSSRDAGNQPQHF.

The chain links TRBV20-1 to TRBJ2-5; 10 nucleotides match TRBD1. This CDR3 spans 12 amino acids. Germline values: CDR1 DFQATT, CDR2 SNEGSKA (reference sequence). Germline trimming cut 2 bases from V and 10 bases from J; bases unmatched to any gene: 4. In DNA form, the CDR3 reads TGCAGTGCTAGACCTGGACAGGGGGACCAGTACTTC. Residues: CSARPGQGDQYF.

This clonotype has more than one count but fewer than ten. This chain joins TRBV7-2 and TRBJ2-7; D possibly corresponds to TRBD1 (6 bases). The germline gives CDR1 SGHTA, CDR2 FQGNSA. Trimming took 3 bases from V and 2 from J, leaving 11 bases between them. The CDR3 length is 14 residues. CDR3 bases: TGTGCCAGCAGCTTGGACAGAGATACCTACGAGCAGTACTTC. Translated, it gives CASSLDRDTYEQYF.

Judged by abundance, this clonotype is medium-sized (0.01 to 0.1%). This chain links TRBV7-6 with TRBJ2-3; perhaps TRBD1 as D (5 bases). V shed 1 base and J shed 7 bases, with 9 bases lying between them. The CDR3 is 13 amino acids. Germline loops: CDR1 SGHVS, CDR2 FNYEAQ. The CDR3 DNA sequence: TGTGCCAGCAGCTTAGGGACACAGAATACGCAGTATTTT. Translated: CASSLGTQNTQYF.

This clonotype ranks as medium-sized. The CDR3 here is CASRLLAGESDTQYF. CDR3 coding DNA: TGTGCCAGCAGACTACTAGCGGGAGAGTCAGATACGCAGTATTTT. J is TRBJ2-3 and V is TRBV7-2, with TRBD2 identical over 11 bases. V lost 6 bases, J lost 4 bases, and 6 bases stayed unmatched. Germline CDR1 is SGHTA and CDR2 is FQGNSA. This CDR3 has 15 residues.

Ten or more counts support this clonotype. The V call is TRBV6-2 or TRBV6-3, the J call TRBJ2-3; 8 bases are shared with TRBD2. CDR1 and CDR2 from the germline V gene are MNHEY and SVGEGT. V trimming: 5 bases; J trimming: 4 bases; junction bases outside the gene matches: 11. The CDR3 is 16 residues long. CDR3 amino acids: CASSPSAGGGADTQYF. CDR3 bases: TGTGCCAGCAGTCCGTCGGCGGGAGGAGGAGCAGATACGCAGTATTTT.

This clonotype was counted between two and nine times. V usage is TRBV7-9 and J usage is TRBJ2-7, with a tentative D call TRBD2 (5 bases). The CDR3 contains 13 residues. CDR1 and CDR2 from the germline V gene are SEHNR and FQNEAQ (reference sequence). Trimming removed 4 bases at V and 5 bases at J, with 12 bases between. CDR3 region: CASSSRTVNEQYF. The CDR3, as DNA: TGTGCCAGCAGCTCGAGGACTGTCAACGAGCAGTACTTC.

This clonotype was counted between two and nine times. The chain combines TRBV3-1 with TRBJ1-5; no clear D gene. The ends were cut back, 1 base at V and 2 bases at J, with 6 bases in the middle. Germline loops: CDR1 LGHDT, CDR2 YNNKEL (reference sequence). The CDR3 consists of 14 residues. The chain's CDR3 is CASSQGGRNQPQHF. Here the CDR3 DNA reads TGTGCCAGCAGCCAAGGCGGGCGCAATCAGCCCCAGCATTTT. The full variable domain, in which reference TRBV3-1 and TRBJ1-5 provide the parts outside the CDR3, is DTAVSQTPKYLVTQMGNDKSIKCEQNLGHDTMYWYKQDSKKFLKIMFSYNNKELIINETVPNRFSPKSPDKAHLNLHINSLELGDSAVYFCASSQGGRNQPQHFGDGTRLSIL.

This chain links TRBV20-1 with TRBJ2-7, with D possibly being TRBD1 (7 bases). Germline V gives CDR1 DFQATT, CDR2 SNEGSKA (reference sequence). The CDR3 totals 15 residues. Trimming pared 4 bases from V and 2 bases from J, leaving 18 bases between. CDR3: CSATPRGARTYEQYF. The CDR3 DNA is TGCAGTGCTACCCCCAGGGGGGCTCGAACCTACGAGCAGTACTTC.

This clonotype was recorded a few times. The CDR3 is CASSSFISYEQYF. In DNA form, the CDR3 reads TGTGCCAGCAGTTCCTTTATCTCCTACGAGCAGTACTTC. V is TRBV6-2 or TRBV6-3 and J is TRBJ2-7; D is unresolved. Germline V CDR1 and CDR2: MNHEY, SVGEGT. The germline V and J ends were trimmed by 4 bases and 0 bases, with 7 bases remaining between them. CDR3 size: 13 residues.

This clonotype occurred a few times. CDR3 in amino acids: CASSPVLGQGKLFF. CDR3 nucleotides: TGTGCCAGCAGCCCAGTCCTCGGACAGGGGAAACTGTTTTTT. The chain combines TRBV9 with TRBJ1-4; 9 bases are shared with TRBD1. The CDR3 contains 14 residues. Per germline, CDR1 SGDLS and CDR2 YYNGEE. V dropped 4 bases and J dropped 11; count of bases not matched to a gene: 9.

Sample share makes this clonotype medium-sized. This chain joins TRBV20-1 and TRBJ1-1; no definite D call. Trimming stripped 5 bases from V and 5 bases from J, with 12 bases between. Per germline, CDR1 DFQATT and CDR2 SNEGSKA (reference sequence). This CDR3 spans 12 amino acids. Written as DNA, the CDR3 is TGCAGTGCTCAAACATGGCAGACTGAAGCTTTCTTT. Translated: CSAQTWQTEAFF.

As for this clonotype: The junction does not match germline at one end; this may be a read error. The chain joins TRBV6-2 or TRBV6-3 to TRBJ2-1, with 11 bases fitting TRBD2. Germline V CDR1 and CDR2: MNHEY, SVGEGT. The CDR3 length is 20 residues. The CDR3 DNA sequence: TGTGCCAGCAGTTCTATGGGACTAGCGGATACCAGAAGCTCCTACAATGAGCAGATCTTC. Translated, it gives CASSSMGLADTRSSYNEQIF.

This rearrangement joins TRBV20-1 to TRBJ2-1; 13 nucleotides line up with TRBD2. V dropped 3 bases and J dropped 8; count of bases not matched to a gene: 7. The CDR3 consists of 15 residues. CDR1 DFQATT and CDR2 SNEGSKA come from the germline V gene (reference sequence). CDR3 DNA: TGCAGTGCTAGTTGGGGACTAGCGGGAATCGATGAGCAGTTCTTC. Residues: CSASWGLAGIDEQFF.

The rearrangement links TRBV2 to TRBJ2-1; D possibly corresponds to TRBD2 (6 bases). The V end lost 4 bases, the J end lost 2 bases, and 12 bases lay between the germline ends. The germline CDR1 and CDR2 sequences are SNHLY and FYNNEI. The CDR3 is made up of 15 amino acids. Here the CDR3 DNA reads TGTGCCAGCAGTGGGACCCTAGCGACCTACAATGAGCAGTTCTTC. Protein sequence: CASSGTLATYNEQFF.

The V call is TRBV3-1, the J call TRBJ2-6; the D is unclear. Trimming removed 0 bases from V and 2 bases from J, with 8 bases in between. Per the germline V gene, CDR1 is LGHDT and CDR2 is YNNKEL (reference sequence). The CDR3 has 16 residues. The DNA for the CDR3 is TGTGCCAGCAGCCAAGATCGCGTAGCTGGGGCCAACGTCCTGACTTTC. This encodes CASSQDRVAGANVLTF.

The chain links TRBV12-3 or TRBV12-4 to TRBJ2-7; 9 bases agree with TRBD1. V lost 7 bases, J lost 2 bases, and 6 bases stayed unmatched. The CDR3 sequence is 14 residues long. The chain's CDR3 is CASTLGTGPYEQYF. The DNA for the CDR3 is TGTGCCAGCACCTTGGGGACAGGGCCCTACGAGCAGTACTTC.

This clonotype was recorded a few times. The chain joins TRBV5-5 to TRBJ2-7; 7 positions match TRBD1. CDR1 is SGHKS and CDR2 is YYEKEE in the germline V gene (reference sequence). J lost 1 base, V lost 4 bases, and 11 bases had no gene match. CDR3 length equals 16 residues. The CDR3 is CASSPPGTALSYEQYF. The CDR3, as DNA: TGTGCCAGCAGCCCCCCAGGGACAGCCTTATCCTACGAGCAGTACTTC. Full variable domain (rest looked up from reference TRBV5-5 and TRBJ2-7): DAGVTQSPTHLIKTRGQQVTLRCSPISGHKSVSWYQQVLGQGPQFIFQYYEKEERGRGNFPDRFSARQFPNYSSELNVNALLLGDSALYLCASSPPGTALSYEQYFGPGTRLTVT.

This rearrangement joins TRBV5-6 to TRBJ1-2, with D unclear. The CDR3 is 13 residues long. Trimming removed 2 bases from V and 8 bases from J, with 13 bases in between. Germline V CDR1 and CDR2: SGHDT, YYEEEE. The CDR3 nucleotides are TGTGCCAGCAGCTTCTTAGGCCAGGAGGGCTACACCTTC. Protein product: CASSFLGQEGYTF.

V gene TRBV18 combines with J gene TRBJ2-2; 10 bases align to TRBD2. The CDR3 covers 17 residues. The V gene's germline CDR1 is KGHSH and CDR2 LQKENI. V was pared by 3 bases and J by 6 bases, with 10 bases of the junction left unmatched. The CDR3 DNA reads as TGTGCCAGCTCACCTTGGCTAGCGGGAGAGTTTTCCGGGGAGCTGTTTTTT. Amino acid sequence: CASSPWLAGEFSGELFF.

This clonotype was observed at least ten times. The rearrangement links TRBV12-3 or TRBV12-4 to TRBJ1-2; the D gene is possibly TRBD1 (5 bases). The germline V and J ends were trimmed by 4 bases and 2 bases, with 26 bases remaining between them. CDR3 length: 19 residues. The CDR3 DNA reads as TGTGCCAGCAGTTCATACCCCGAGGGGCAGGAAGGGAAAAACTATGGCTACACCTTC. Its translation is CASSSYPEGQEGKNYGYTF.